The rows below give T cell receptor beta chains drawn from one sample of a study of blood T cell repertoires in COVID-19. The table came from immunoSEQ multiplex PCR; TCRdb's copy has only in-frame clones and leaves some out. The sample has a few hundred thousand clones, approximately 86% seen once. Sequenced sample: PBMCs or T cells enriched from blood (not recorded which). The receptors were sampled from a woman between 40 and 55 years old with acute COVID-19. Both conserved end residues are trimmed from each CDR3.

TRBV28	TRBJ1-2	ASSSSRGYT
TRBV7-3	TRBJ2-3	ASSSRTSGTGTDTQY
TRBV11-2	TRBJ1-3	ASSSHQIPGNTIY
TRBV27	TRBJ1-1	ASSSIASRYTEAF
TRBV24-1	TRBJ2-3	ATSDITSGNKPDTQY
TRBV29-1	TRBJ1-2	SVEVEEGYT
TRBV29-1	TRBJ2-3	SVDSGGSTDTQY
TRBV7-9	TRBJ1-1	ASTIQGGNTEAF
TRBV11-2	TRBJ2-7	ASSLAGSSYEQY
TRBV5-4	TRBJ2-7	ASSSNGQSPYEQY
TRBV5-1	TRBJ2-4	ASSLDGDRNIQY
TRBV4-1	TRBJ2-6	ASSQRVSGANVLT
TRBV4-3	TRBJ2-5	ASSQDLAGGAETQY
TRBV28	TRBJ2-7	ASSSGTIYEQY
TRBV24-1	TRBJ2-2	ATGSVGELF
TRBV15	TRBJ1-1	ATTASGTGFEAF
TRBV14	TRBJ2-2	ASSQDWGSGSLNTGELF
TRBV19	TRBJ2-5	APPAHSQETQY
TRBV2	TRBJ1-1	ASRPGLLNTEAF
TRBV7-9	TRBJ2-2	ASSFRNWADTGELF
TRBV6-2/TRBV6-3	TRBJ2-2	ASSYTSYGGELF
TRBV9	TRBJ2-7	ASSVEGDYEQY
TRBV9	TRBJ2-1	ASSVRSQGAGNEQF
TRBV28	TRBJ2-4	ASSDPGQGVAKNIQY
TRBV6-6	TRBJ2-7	ASSPAPGTGGTYEQY
TRBV2	TRBJ2-3	ASSEGTYSSTDTQY
TRBV28	TRBJ1-1	ASDDRNTEAF
TRBV4-3	TRBJ1-1	ASSQVYRGTEAF
TRBV6-4	TRBJ1-2	ASSDSFKGTTSYT
TRBV15	TRBJ2-7	ATSRDLRGRDEQY
TRBV27	TRBJ2-1	ASSPGLGLNEQF
TRBV19	TRBJ2-1	ASSSGGGRSSYNEQF
TRBV29-1	TRBJ2-3	SALAGALSAQY
TRBV4-3	TRBJ2-5	ASSQKLGQGDETQY
TRBV30	TRBJ2-2	AWRQGGTGELF
TRBV18	TRBJ1-1	ASSPGDFFGTEAF
TRBV6-2/TRBV6-3	TRBJ2-7	ASSPHRDRVGSSYEQY
TRBV9	TRBJ2-1	ASSVVVAGGYNEQF
TRBV18	TRBJ2-2	ASSPRGAGLVAGELF
TRBV19	TRBJ2-1	ASSIDGGAGNEQF